One and the same sample provided the 27 T cell receptor beta chains below, sequenced in a study of cytomegalovirus exposure and HLA in healthy donors. With 60 Vbeta and 13 Jbeta primers, the PCR was carried out. TCRdb's table, derived via immunoSEQ multiplex PCR, lists solely in-frame clones and lacks some. In the table there are 150,000 to 200,000 clones, 60% to 85% of which are singletons. Sequencing was done on a sample of PBMCs. These receptors were obtained from a woman in her 30s in good health and CMV-seronegative.

A few counts support this clone. The genes are TRBV11-2 and TRBJ2-1; D possibly corresponds to TRBD2 (5 bases). This CDR3 is built from 14 residues. Germline V gives CDR1 SGHAT, CDR2 FQNNGV. The V end lost 7 bases, the J end lost 7 bases, and 17 bases lay between the germline ends. The CDR3 bases are TGTGCCAGCACATCTTTCCGGGGTGTAAATGAGCAGTTCTTC. Amino acids: CASTSFRGVNEQFF. Together with reference TRBV11-2 and TRBJ2-1, the CDR3 gives the full variable domain: EAGVAQSPRYKIIEKRQSVAFWCNPISGHATLYWYQQILGQGPKLLIQFQNNGVVDDSQLPKDRFSAERLKGVDSTLKIQPAKLEDSAVYLCASTSFRGVNEQFFGPGTRLTVL.

The chain links TRBV2 to TRBJ1-2, with TRBD1 matching 8 bases. The CDR3 spans 17 residues. Germline CDR1 SNHLY, CDR2 FYNNEI. J gave up 1 base and V 7 bases, and 14 bases lay outside the gene matches. The CDR3 DNA reads as TGTGCCAGCAACCCCGGACAGGGTGGGACGTTTAACTATGGCTACACCTTC. This gives the protein CASNPGQGGTFNYGYTF.

V and J are TRBV6-5 and TRBJ1-1; perhaps TRBD1 as D (5 bases). Trimming removed 6 bases from V and 1 base from J, with 15 bases in between. This CDR3 has 15 residues. From germline, CDR1 is MNHEY and CDR2 SVGAGI. The CDR3 coding sequence is TGTGCCAGCAGCCGTCGGGGGGGACCGAACACTGAAGCTTTCTTT. It translates to CASSRRGGPNTEAFF.

The V and J genes are TRBV6-1 and TRBJ1-5, with D possibly TRBD1 on 6 matching bases. This CDR3 region has 15 residues. The germline V and J ends were trimmed by 7 bases and 3 bases, with 16 bases remaining between them. CDR1 is MNHNS and CDR2 is SASEGT in the germline V gene. The CDR3 loop reads CASNLEQGHNQPQHF. CDR3 bases: TGTGCCAGCAATTTAGAACAGGGACACAATCAGCCCCAGCATTTT.

The chain has TRBV28 and TRBJ1-2, with 7 positions matching TRBD1. Germline V lookup: CDR1 MDHEN, CDR2 SYDVKM. This CDR3 is 14 amino acids long. V lost 3 bases to trimming and J lost 2 bases; unmatched junction nucleotides: 3. The CDR3 loop reads CASSLEQGNYGYTF. The CDR3 DNA reads TGTGCCAGCAGTTTGGAACAGGGGAACTATGGCTACACCTTC.

The J gene is TRBJ1-3, the V gene TRBV14; 8 nucleotides match TRBD1. V lost 3 bases, J lost 0 bases, and 7 bases stayed unmatched. The CDR3 extends over 17 amino acids. CDR1 SGHDN and CDR2 FVKESK come from the germline V gene. CDR3 in DNA: TGTGCCAGCAGCCACCTCGGGACAGGAAGCTCTGGAAACACCATATATTTT. This codes for CASSHLGTGSSGNTIYF.

The V gene is TRBV19, the J gene TRBJ2-1; 12 bases are a match to TRBD2. Unmatched junction bases numbered 15, after V lost 7 bases and J lost 8 bases. Germline CDR1 is LNHDA and CDR2 is SQIVND (reference sequence). This CDR3 is 17 amino acids long. In nucleotides, the CDR3 is TGTGCCAGTATTCTCACCTCAACTAGCGGGGGGATTTATGAGCAGTTCTTC. As protein: CASILTSTSGGIYEQFF.

This rearrangement joins TRBV5-5 to TRBJ2-5; tentatively, D is TRBD1 (6 bases). The CDR3 extends over 13 amino acids. Germline V lookup: CDR1 SGHKS, CDR2 YYEKEE (reference sequence). With 6 bases removed from V and 3 bases from J, the gap between germline ends came to 12 bases. The CDR3 DNA reads as TGTGCCAGCACCTATCGGGACAAAGAGACCCAGTACTTC. Amino acid sequence: CASTYRDKETQYF.

The chain recombines TRBV7-2 with TRBJ2-1; 9 nucleotides match TRBD2. Germline V lookup: CDR1 SGHTA, CDR2 FQGNSA. The V gene end was trimmed by 1 base and the J gene end by 9 bases; junction bases not matched to a gene: 7. The CDR3 has 15 residues. Here the CDR3 DNA reads TGTGCCAGCAGCTTAGGCGGGGGGGCGTGGGGTGAGCAGTTCTTC. Translation gives CASSLGGGAWGEQFF.

The V call is TRBV5-4, the J call TRBJ1-1; the D gene is possibly TRBD1 (6 bases). The ends were cut back, 5 bases at V and 3 bases at J, with 11 bases in the middle. The germline gives CDR1 SGHNT, CDR2 YYREEE (reference sequence). This CDR3 region has 13 residues. The CDR3 reads CASSPGVDTEAFF. Here the CDR3 DNA reads TGTGCCAGCAGTCCAGGGGTTGACACTGAAGCTTTCTTT.

V and J are TRBV4-1 and TRBJ2-5; the match to TRBD2 covers 7 bases. The CDR3 consists of 15 residues. V dropped 4 bases and J dropped 1; count of bases not matched to a gene: 6. Germline CDR1 MGHRA, CDR2 YSYEKL. DNA of the CDR3: TGCGCCAGCAGCCCTCAAGCGGGGCCCCAAGAGACCCAGTACTTC. Its protein product is CASSPQAGPQETQYF.

The gene calls are TRBV19 and TRBJ1-1; 8 bases match TRBD1. The CDR3 consists of 16 residues. Looked up from germline, CDR1 is LNHDA and CDR2 is SQIVND (reference sequence). V was clipped by 5 bases and J by 1 base; unmatched bases: 9. CDR3: CASSVLSGTGNTEAFF. The CDR3 nucleotides read TGTGCCAGTAGTGTTCTTTCCGGGACAGGGAACACTGAAGCTTTCTTT.

The V and J genes are TRBV4-1 and TRBJ2-2, with D perhaps TRBD2 (5 bases). The CDR3 spans 14 residues. Germline-derived CDR1 and CDR2 are MGHRA and YSYEKL. V was clipped by 6 bases and J by 6 bases, with 14 bases between them. The CDR3 loop reads CASSRNEGAGELFF. The DNA of the CDR3 is TGCGCCAGCAGTCGCAACGAGGGTGCCGGGGAGCTGTTTTTT.

The rearrangement links TRBV4-1 to TRBJ1-4; no clear D. CDR3 length: 12 amino acids. Germline V gives CDR1 MGHRA, CDR2 YSYEKL. The V and J ends lost 4 bases and 7 bases respectively, with 7 bases between them. In DNA form, the CDR3 reads TGCGCCAGCAGCCTAAGGAGTGAAAAACTGTTTTTT. This translates into CASSLRSEKLFF.

V gene TRBV19 combines with J gene TRBJ1-1, with D hard to call. This CDR3 has 17 amino acids. V lost 2 bases to trimming and J lost 0 bases, with 16 bases between them. The germline V gene encodes CDR1 LNHDA and CDR2 SQIVND (reference sequence). CDR3 sequence (DNA): TGTGCCAGTAGTATATTGGAGGGCCCGGCGGTGAACACTGAAGCTTTCTTT. This encodes CASSILEGPAVNTEAFF.

This clone turned up a few times. The V call is TRBV19, the J call TRBJ1-2; the match to TRBD1 covers 8 bases. Per germline, CDR1 LNHDA and CDR2 SQIVND (reference sequence). Germline trimming cut 5 bases from V and 2 bases from J; bases unmatched to any gene: 7. This CDR3 is 15 amino acids long. CDR3 sequence: CASSFSTGANYGYTF. The CDR3 bases are TGTGCCAGTAGTTTCTCGACAGGGGCCAACTATGGCTACACCTTC.

This chain connects TRBV9 to TRBJ1-2; tentatively, D is TRBD1 (5 bases). The germline V gene encodes CDR1 SGDLS and CDR2 YYNGEE. V was trimmed by 0 bases and J by 4 bases, leaving 13 bases between them. CDR3 size: 15 residues. The CDR3 protein is CASSVDDSRFYGYTF. The CDR3 bases are TGTGCCAGCAGCGTAGACGACAGCCGTTTCTATGGCTACACCTTC.

This sequence joins TRBV15 and TRBJ2-2; TRBD2 is a possible D gene (6 bases). The CDR3 runs 15 residues. V was shortened by 1 base and J by 6 bases, with 12 bases between the two germline ends. Germline V CDR1 and CDR2: LNHNV, YYDKDF (reference sequence). The CDR3 spells CATSRAGRGAGELFF. In DNA form, the CDR3 reads TGTGCCACCAGCAGAGCCGGGCGGGGAGCCGGGGAGCTGTTTTTT.

Comment on this clone: Sequence at one end of the junction differs from germline and may be a read error. The CDR3 sequence is CASSEPLRLAGGPGNF. CDR3 DNA: TGTGCCAGCAGTGAACCCCTCCGACTAGCGGGGGGACCTGGGAACTTC. The chain carries TRBV2 and TRBJ2-4, with 13 bases aligning to TRBD2. The CDR3 loop spans 16 amino acids. Per the germline V gene, CDR1 is SNHLY and CDR2 is FYNNEI.

The chain carries TRBV11-1 and TRBJ2-7; TRBD2 agrees at 7 bases. J gave up 4 bases and V 5 bases, and 5 bases lay outside the gene matches. The CDR3 extends over 13 amino acids. Germline V gene sequence: CDR1 SGHAT, CDR2 FQDESV (reference sequence). In nucleotides, the CDR3 is TGTGCCAGCAGCCCCCCCGGGGGGTACGAGCAGTACTTC. Residues: CASSPPGGYEQYF.

There are a few counts of this clone. The rearrangement joins TRBV5-6 to TRBJ1-1; D is possibly TRBD1 (6 bases). Germline V lookup: CDR1 SGHDT, CDR2 YYEEEE. The CDR3 loop spans 16 amino acids. V was shortened by 3 bases and J by 1 base, with 16 bases between the two germline ends. CDR3 DNA sequence: TGTGCCAGCAGCTCCGAAGGAGGACAGAGGAACACTGAAGCTTTCTTT. Encoded protein: CASSSEGGQRNTEAFF.

The genes are TRBV5-1 and TRBJ1-5; the match to TRBD1 covers 9 bases. This CDR3 is built from 16 residues. The V segment lost 7 bases and the J segment 9 bases; nucleotides outside the gene matches: 17. The germline V gene encodes CDR1 SGHRS and CDR2 YFSETQ. DNA for the CDR3: TGCGCCAGCCGAATTCCGACAGGGACAGGGCTCGGGCCCCAGCATTTT. Translation gives CASRIPTGTGLGPQHF.

J is TRBJ1-1 and V is TRBV7-9; 10 bases match TRBD1. V lost 5 bases and J lost 4; bases outside the gene matches: 4. This CDR3 has 14 residues. Germline lookup yields CDR1 SEHNR and CDR2 FQNEAQ (reference sequence). The CDR3 sequence: CASSDDRGPTEAFF. In DNA form, the CDR3 reads TGTGCCAGCAGCGACGACAGGGGGCCCACTGAAGCTTTCTTT. The full variable domain, completed using reference TRBV7-9 and TRBJ1-1, is DTGVSQNPRHKITKRGQNVTFRCDPISEHNRLYWYRQTLGQGPEFLTYFQNEAQLEKSRLLSDRFSAERPKGSFSTLEIQRTEQGDSAMYLCASSDDRGPTEAFFGQGTRLTVV.

This clone was seen a few times. The DNA of the CDR3 is TGTGCCAGCAGAAGGACAGGGGGCCTCTCCTACGAGCAGTACTTC. Translated, it gives CASRRTGGLSYEQYF. The rearrangement joins TRBV28 to TRBJ2-7; 11 bases line up with TRBD1. This CDR3 comprises 15 residues. Germline CDR1 MDHEN, CDR2 SYDVKM. With V trimmed by 6 bases and J by 0 bases, 4 bases remained unmatched.

The V and J genes are TRBV6-1 and TRBJ1-4; weak D call: TRBD1 (5 bases). CDR3 length: 13 residues. Germline assignment: CDR1 MNHNS and CDR2 SASEGT. Deletions cut 8 bases from V and 7 bases from J, with 14 bases between. The CDR3 sequence: CASSTGRAEKLFF. The CDR3 DNA reads TGTGCCAGCTCGACCGGCAGGGCTGAAAAACTGTTTTTT.

The chain carries TRBV18 and TRBJ2-7, with D perhaps TRBD1 (6 bases). The CDR3 covers 15 residues. V was clipped by 0 bases and J by 4 bases, with 13 bases between them. Per germline, CDR1 KGHSH and CDR2 LQKENI. Written as DNA, the CDR3 is TGTGCCAGCTCACCACCCGAGGACAGATCTTACGAGCAGTACTTC. It specifies CASSPPEDRSYEQYF.

V and J are TRBV2 and TRBJ2-7; 9 nucleotides match TRBD1. The length of the CDR3 is 17 residues. Trimming removed 6 bases from V and 6 bases from J; junction bases left unmatched: 18. Germline-derived CDR1 and CDR2 are SNHLY and FYNNEI. The CDR3 is CASSRDRAGNVVGEQYF. For the CDR3, the DNA is TGTGCCAGCAGCCGGGACAGGGCAGGAAATGTGGTGGGCGAGCAGTACTTC.